Listed here are 11 T cell receptor beta chains from one sample, sequenced in a study of T cells in localized non-small cell lung cancer (dated by TCRdb to 2020 to 2022). Preparation of the library involved the immunoSEQ multiplex PCR assay. The source is immuneACCESS, and TCRdb retained only in-frame sequences with V and J called. Part of the clones is not carried over; for the studies checked, unresolved V genes explain less than half of this, and the remainder is unexplained. For this sample there are some 1,600 clones; roughly a fifth appear just once. The ten largest account for around 12% of the sample. Sequenced material: lung tumor tissue, taken before any cancer treatment. These receptors originate from an older male donor with stage I lung adenocarcinoma.

This clone occurred a few times. The chain carries TRBV6-8 and TRBJ2-3; tentative D call: TRBD2 (7 bases). The CDR3 runs to 14 residues. Germline CDR1 and CDR2: MNHGY and SAAAGT. V was trimmed by 6 bases and J by 4 bases, leaving 14 bases between them. The CDR3, as DNA: TGTGCCAGCAGGACCTCGGGGGGCCCAGATACGCAGTATTTT. Its protein is CASRTSGGPDTQYF.

The chain recombines TRBV10-2 with TRBJ2-7, with 11 bases lining up with TRBD2. With V trimmed by 4 bases and J by 4 bases, 6 bases remained unmatched. This CDR3 has 15 amino acids. Germline loops: CDR1 WSHSY, CDR2 SAAADI. The CDR3 reads CASSGTSGRAYEQYF. For the CDR3, the DNA is TGCGCCAGCAGTGGTACTAGCGGGAGAGCATACGAGCAGTACTTC.

This chain joins TRBV19 and TRBJ2-1; TRBD2 is a possible D gene (5 bases). This CDR3 has 14 residues. Germline CDR1 reads LNHDA; CDR2 reads SQIVND (reference sequence). Trimming removed 5 bases at V and 7 bases at J, with 15 bases between. CDR3 sequence (DNA): TGTGCCAGTAGTCCCCGCGGGCTAGGGAATGAGCAGTTCTTC. Amino acid sequence: CASSPRGLGNEQFF.

The chain couples TRBV28 to TRBJ2-7, with a weak D call TRBD2 (7 bases). Germline V gives CDR1 MDHEN, CDR2 SYDVKM. With 4 bases removed from V and 10 bases from J, the gap between germline ends came to 17 bases. This CDR3 comprises 13 residues. The CDR3 DNA reads as TGTGCCAGCAGTTGGGGGGGACAAATGGAACAGTACTTC. This translates into CASSWGGQMEQYF.

The V and J genes are TRBV19 and TRBJ2-5; the match to TRBD1 covers 8 bases. Germline V gives CDR1 LNHDA, CDR2 SQIVND (reference sequence). The J segment lost 1 base and the V segment lost 3 bases, leaving 7 bases of the junction unmatched. CDR3 size: 16 residues. In nucleotides, the CDR3 is TGTGCCAGTAGTATCATGGCCAGGGGGCTCCAAGAGACCCAGTACTTC. Amino acid sequence: CASSIMARGLQETQYF.

This clone occurred a few times. The rearrangement uses TRBV5-1 and TRBJ1-3; D uncertain. Germline assignment: CDR1 SGHRS and CDR2 YFSETQ. This CDR3 region has 17 residues. The V end was cut by 0 bases, the J end by 0 bases, with 13 bases between. Written as DNA, the CDR3 is TGCGCCAGCAGCTTGGTGGGTACAGTTCACTCTGGAAACACCATATATTTT. Translated: CASSLVGTVHSGNTIYF.

V gene TRBV18 combines with J gene TRBJ2-7; a weak D match, TRBD2 (7 bases). This CDR3 has 15 amino acids. Trimming removed 4 bases at V and 3 bases at J, with 16 bases between. The germline gives CDR1 KGHSH, CDR2 LQKENI. The CDR3 bases are TGTGCCAGCTCACTGGGAGGGGGGACGGTCTACGAGCAGTACTTC. It yields the protein CASSLGGGTVYEQYF.

This chain links TRBV10-2 with TRBJ1-2; D is perhaps TRBD1 (5 bases). Deletions cut 7 bases from V and 3 bases from J, with 18 bases between. Germline V lookup: CDR1 WSHSY, CDR2 SAAADI. The CDR3 loop spans 15 amino acids. CDR3 amino acids: CASTGGDGRDYGYTF. In DNA, the CDR3 is TGCGCCAGCACCGGGGGAGACGGGAGAGACTATGGCTACACCTTC.

This clone was picked up a small number of times. The chain has TRBV11-3 and TRBJ2-3; a possible D gene is TRBD1 (6 bases). Germline lookup yields CDR1 SGHNT and CDR2 YENEEA. The CDR3 contains 17 residues. V dropped 5 bases and J dropped 1 base, with 19 bases sitting between them. As DNA, the CDR3 is TGTGCCAGCAGCCAAGGACCACCGACAGGCGGCACAGATACGCAGTATTTT. Residues: CASSQGPPTGGTDTQYF.

The chain uses TRBV9 and TRBJ1-6; 7 positions agree with TRBD1. The CDR3 covers 12 residues. CDR1 and CDR2 (germline): SGDLS, YYNGEE. V lost 3 bases and J lost 11; bases outside the gene matches: 2. CDR3 region: CASSGQGAPLHF. DNA for the CDR3: TGTGCCAGCAGCGGCCAGGGGGCACCCCTCCACTTT. The whole variable domain, filled in from reference TRBV9 and TRBJ1-6, reads DSGVTQTPKHLITATGQRVTLRCSPRSGDLSVYWYQQSLDQGLQFLIQYYNGEERAKGNILERFSAQQFPDLHSELNLSSLELGDSALYFCASSGQGAPLHFGNGTRLTVT.

This clone was seen a few times. The chain recombines TRBV11-3 with TRBJ1-2, with TRBD1 identical over 9 bases. With V trimmed by 5 bases and J by 3 bases, 7 bases remained unmatched. CDR1 and CDR2 (germline): SGHNT, YENEEA. The CDR3 is 15 residues long. In DNA, the CDR3 is TGTGCCAGCAGCCCCACCGGGACAGGGTACTATGGCTACACCTTC. Amino acids: CASSPTGTGYYGYTF.